Presented here are 31 T cell receptor beta chains from one specimen sequenced in a study of PD-1 blockade in mismatch repair-deficient tumors (dated by TCRdb to between 2016 and 2019). Receptor amplification or capture employed the immunoSEQ multiplex PCR assay. TCRdb holds this immuneACCESS table with in-frame rearrangements only. Some clones are missing; in checked studies, unresolved V genes explain under half, and the rest has no known cause. The sample contains around 100,000 clones, 70% to 85% of them found a single time. About 6.3% of the sample is held by the ten biggest clonotypes. Material: peripheral blood, obtained roughly 36 weeks after starting pembrolizumab. All receptors come from an adult with mismatch repair-deficient cancer.

This clone was detected a few times. V usage is TRBV5-1 and J usage is TRBJ2-1, with TRBD2 matching 7 bases. Germline V gene sequence: CDR1 SGHRS, CDR2 YFSETQ. There are 16 residues in the CDR3. Trimming removed 4 bases from V and 3 bases from J; junction bases left unmatched: 10. For the CDR3, the DNA is TGCGCCAGCAGCCCCGTCGGACTAGAAGTCTACAATGAGCAGTTCTTC. Translating gives CASSPVGLEVYNEQFF.

The chain has TRBV5-6 and TRBJ2-7; D uncertain. The CDR3 sequence is 12 residues long. Trimming cost V 0 bases and J 10 bases, with 11 bases left between them. The germline gives CDR1 SGHDT, CDR2 YYEEEE. The CDR3, as DNA: TGTGCCAGCAGCTTGGATAGCAGCGAACAGTACTTC. As protein: CASSLDSSEQYF.

The chain recombines TRBV19 with TRBJ1-5; the D gene is possibly TRBD1 (6 bases). V was trimmed by 3 bases and J by 7 bases, leaving 13 bases between them. The CDR3 has 14 residues. The V gene's germline CDR1 is LNHDA and CDR2 SQIVND (reference sequence). CDR3 sequence (DNA): TGTGCCAGTAGTATCACAGGGAGCGGCCAGCCCCAGCATTTT. It codes for CASSITGSGQPQHF.

The chain combines TRBV6-5 with TRBJ1-3; tentative D call: TRBD1 (5 bases). CDR3 length: 14 amino acids. Germline assignment: CDR1 MNHEY and CDR2 SVGAGI. V lost 6 bases and J lost 0, with 9 bases in between. The DNA for the CDR3 is TGTGCCAGCAGATCACAGGTCTCTGGAAACACCATATATTTT. Amino acid sequence: CASRSQVSGNTIYF.

Here the CDR3 reads CASSPVGTNNEQFF. The CDR3 coding sequence is TGTGCCAGCAGTCCCGTGGGTACAAACAATGAGCAGTTCTTC. The genes are TRBV27 and TRBJ2-1, with D hard to call. Trimming left V 5 bases short and J 5 bases short, with 13 bases between. CDR3 length: 14 residues. Germline loops: CDR1 MNHEY, CDR2 SMNVEV (reference sequence).

The chain couples TRBV21-1 to TRBJ1-1. TRBV21-1 is tagged as a pseudogene. This CDR3 contains 12 residues. Here the CDR3 DNA reads TGTGCCAGCGGGAGAATGAACACTGAAGCTTTCTTT. This translates into CASGRMNTEAFF.

The genes are TRBV30 and TRBJ1-1, with TRBD1 as a possible D gene (6 bases). The CDR3 loop spans 13 amino acids. CDR1 and CDR2 from the germline V gene are GTSNPN and SVGIG (reference sequence). The V end lost 3 bases, the J end lost 7 bases, and 15 bases lay between the germline ends. This chain's CDR3 is CAWRSGGRGEAFF. The CDR3 nucleotides are TGTGCCTGGAGGTCGGGGGGGCGTGGTGAAGCTTTCTTT.

The gene calls are TRBV21-1 and TRBJ1-5. TRBV21-1 is a recognized pseudogene. CDR3 length: 12 amino acids. The CDR3 is CASRIGGQPQHF. CDR3 bases: TGTGCCAGCAGGATAGGAGGTCAGCCCCAGCATTTT.

The V call is TRBV15, the J call TRBJ1-2, with TRBD1 identical over 12 bases. Germline CDR1 and CDR2: LNHNV and YYDKDF (reference sequence). The CDR3 is made up of 17 amino acids. The V and J ends lost 2 bases and 1 base, in that order; junction bases with no gene match: 5. CDR3 residues: CATSRPGQGARNYGYTF. CDR3 in DNA: TGTGCCACCAGCAGACCGGGACAGGGGGCGCGTAACTATGGCTACACCTTC.

The rearrangement joins TRBV7-9 to TRBJ1-2, with D possibly matching TRBD1 (6 bases). Trimming took 5 bases from V and 4 from J, leaving 26 bases between them. The CDR3 totals 18 residues. Looked up from germline, CDR1 is SEHNR and CDR2 is FQNEAQ (reference sequence). The CDR3 DNA reads as TGTGCCAGCAGCCCATCCTCTACTACAGGGTGGGGGACCTATGGCTACACCTTC. The encoded protein is CASSPSSTTGWGTYGYTF.

The chain recombines TRBV7-2 with TRBJ2-3; D is perhaps TRBD1 (5 bases). CDR3 length: 15 residues. Germline V CDR1 and CDR2: SGHTA, FQGNSA. V gave up 6 bases and J gave up 1 base, with 14 bases separating them. The CDR3 loop is CASSLRRGGTDTQYF. For the CDR3, the DNA is TGTGCCAGCAGTCTAAGAAGGGGTGGCACAGATACGCAGTATTTT.

The gene calls are TRBV5-4 and TRBJ2-7; 9 nucleotides line up with TRBD1. The length of the CDR3 is 15 residues. Germline CDR1 and CDR2: SGHNT and YYREEE (reference sequence). V was clipped by 5 bases and J by 3 bases; unmatched bases: 9. DNA of the CDR3: TGTGCCAGCAGTTTCAGGACAGGGGCGGGCTACGAGCAGTACTTC. Amino acids: CASSFRTGAGYEQYF.

This clone has a handful of counts. This chain uses TRBV2 with TRBJ1-2; 7 nucleotides agree with TRBD1. The CDR3 is 14 residues long. Germline V gene data show CDR1 as SNHLY and CDR2 as FYNNEI. Trimming took 6 bases from V and 8 from J; bases not matched to a gene: 12. The DNA of the CDR3 is TGTGCCAGCAGCCCTCCCGGGACAGAGGAGGGCTACACCTTC. Translation gives CASSPPGTEEGYTF.

This clone was seen only a few times. The rearrangement links TRBV4-1 to TRBJ1-2, with D hard to call. Deletions cut 8 bases from V and 3 bases from J, with 7 bases between. CDR3 length: 11 residues. Germline V gene data show CDR1 as MGHRA and CDR2 as YSYEKL. The chain's CDR3 is CASWSDYGYTF. The DNA of the CDR3 is TGCGCCAGCTGGTCCGACTATGGCTACACCTTC.

J is TRBJ2-3 and V is TRBV25-1; possibly TRBD2 for D (6 bases). In germline, CDR1 is MGHDK, CDR2 SYGVNS. The V end lost 2 bases, the J end lost 0 bases, and 15 bases lay between the germline ends. The CDR3 extends over 17 amino acids. The CDR3 is CASSEIAAGRSTDTQYF. CDR3 nucleotides: TGTGCCAGCAGTGAAATCGCGGCGGGACGTAGCACAGATACGCAGTATTTT.

The gene calls are TRBV30 and TRBJ1-1; D unresolved. Germline assignment: CDR1 GTSNPN and CDR2 SVGIG (reference sequence). There are 11 residues in the CDR3. Trimming stripped 3 bases from V and 3 bases from J, with 5 bases between. The CDR3 DNA follows: TGTGCCTGGAGGCCGTACACTGAAGCTTTCTTT. Amino acids: CAWRPYTEAFF.

Turning to this clone: Other DNA sequences in the sample encode the same CDR3. The rearrangement links TRBV5-1 to TRBJ1-1; 9 positions agree with TRBD1. Germline V gene data show CDR1 as SGHRS and CDR2 as YFSETQ. The CDR3 has 15 residues. The V and J ends lost 4 bases and 2 bases, in that order; junction bases with no gene match: 6. CDR3 sequence (DNA): TGCGCCAGCAGCAACCCGGGACAGGGCAACACTGAAGCTTTCTTT. Its protein product is CASSNPGQGNTEAFF. Drawing the rest from reference TRBV5-1 and TRBJ1-1, the complete variable domain is KAGVTQTPRYLIKTRGQQVTLSCSPISGHRSVSWYQQTPGQGLQFLFEYFSETQRNKGNFPGRFSGRQFSNSRSEMNVSTLELGDSALYLCASSNPGQGNTEAFFGQGTRLTVV.

The CDR3 nucleotides are TGTGCCAGCAGCGTCGGAGGGGCAGGCTCCTACGAGCAGTACTTC. It encodes CASSVGGAGSYEQYF. This chain connects TRBV9 to TRBJ2-7; D perhaps matches TRBD2 (6 bases). The CDR3 is made up of 15 amino acids. Trimming cost V 2 bases and J 0 bases, with 12 bases left between them. Germline CDR1 and CDR2: SGDLS and YYNGEE.

The chain combines TRBV5-5 with TRBJ2-7; D may be TRBD1 (5 bases). The CDR3 sequence is 14 residues long. Trimming shortened V by 2 bases and J by 5 bases, and 14 bases separated the two germline ends. CDR1 is SGHKS and CDR2 is YYEKEE in the germline V gene (reference sequence). The CDR3 reads CASSFWGVGNEQYF. For the CDR3, the DNA is TGTGCCAGCAGCTTTTGGGGCGTGGGCAACGAGCAGTACTTC. Full variable domain (rest looked up from reference TRBV5-5 and TRBJ2-7): DAGVTQSPTHLIKTRGQQVTLRCSPISGHKSVSWYQQVLGQGPQFIFQYYEKEERGRGNFPDRFSARQFPNYSSELNVNALLLGDSALYLCASSFWGVGNEQYFGPGTRLTVT.

The chain uses TRBV6-5 and TRBJ2-1, with 10 bases identical to TRBD1. The germline V gene encodes CDR1 MNHEY and CDR2 SVGAGI. Unmatched junction bases numbered 8, after V lost 8 bases and J lost 4 bases. There are 15 residues in the CDR3. The CDR3 reads CASHNRDRGYNEQFF. The CDR3 nucleotides are TGTGCCAGCCACAACCGGGACAGGGGATACAATGAGCAGTTCTTC.

This chain links TRBV11-2 with TRBJ2-1; tentative D call: TRBD1 (5 bases). V dropped 1 base and J dropped 8 bases, with 9 bases sitting between them. This CDR3 has 13 residues. Germline V lookup: CDR1 SGHAT, CDR2 FQNNGV. The CDR3 DNA sequence: TGTGCCAGCAGCTTAGGGCAGGGCTATGAGCAGTTCTTC. Translated, it gives CASSLGQGYEQFF.

The chain couples TRBV7-9 to TRBJ2-1; 9 bases agree with TRBD1. CDR3 length equals 16 residues. V lost 5 bases, J lost 0 bases, and 5 bases stayed unmatched. From germline, CDR1 is SEHNR and CDR2 FQNEAQ (reference sequence). The CDR3 DNA reads as TGTGCCAGCAGCCGTTGGGACAGGGCCTCCTACAATGAGCAGTTCTTC. Translating gives CASSRWDRASYNEQFF. Using reference TRBV7-9 and TRBJ2-1 for the parts outside the CDR3, the full variable domain is DTGVSQNPRHKITKRGQNVTFRCDPISEHNRLYWYRQTLGQGPEFLTYFQNEAQLEKSRLLSDRFSAERPKGSFSTLEIQRTEQGDSAMYLCASSRWDRASYNEQFFGPGTRLTVL.

The chain is built from TRBV7-9 and TRBJ2-3, with 7 bases matching TRBD2. The CDR3 runs 15 residues. The V gene's germline CDR1 is SEHNR and CDR2 FQNEAQ (reference sequence). V was clipped by 3 bases and J by 7 bases; unmatched bases: 10. This chain's CDR3 is CASSLAGLDEYTQYF. CDR3 bases: TGTGCCAGCAGCTTGGCCGGACTAGATGAATATACGCAGTATTTT. The whole variable domain, remainder taken from reference TRBV7-9 and TRBJ2-3, is DTGVSQNPRHKITKRGQNVTFRCDPISEHNRLYWYRQTLGQGPEFLTYFQNEAQLEKSRLLSDRFSAERPKGSFSTLEIQRTEQGDSAMYLCASSLAGLDEYTQYFGPGTRLTVL.

There are a few counts of this clone. Other DNA sequences in the same sample also yield this CDR3. The chain combines TRBV5-1 with TRBJ2-3, with 13 bases fitting TRBD2. V lost 0 bases, J lost 5 bases, and 0 bases stayed unmatched. This CDR3 region has 15 residues. CDR1 SGHRS and CDR2 YFSETQ come from the germline V gene. The CDR3 reads CASSLGLAGGDTQYF. The CDR3 region has the DNA TGCGCCAGCAGCTTGGGACTAGCGGGAGGAGATACGCAGTATTTT.

The chain carries TRBV27 and TRBJ2-7, with D hard to call. Germline values: CDR1 MNHEY, CDR2 SMNVEV (reference sequence). The V gene lost 2 bases and the J gene lost 7 bases, with 15 bases spanning the gap. The CDR3 extends over 14 amino acids. The CDR3 DNA is TGTGCCAGCAGTTTAGGTTTCCGAGCCGGAGAGCAGTACTTC. Protein sequence: CASSLGFRAGEQYF.

The chain links TRBV6-1 to TRBJ2-7; 8 nucleotides line up with TRBD1. CDR1 is MNHNS and CDR2 is SASEGT in the germline V gene. The CDR3 is 13 residues long. Trimming cost V 7 bases and J 5 bases; bases outside gene matches: 7. The CDR3 sequence: CASTRTGLHEQYF. The CDR3 DNA sequence: TGTGCCAGCACCAGGACAGGGCTCCACGAGCAGTACTTC.

This chain links TRBV7-6 with TRBJ2-2; D may correspond to TRBD1 or TRBD2 (6 bases each). This CDR3 is built from 15 residues. CDR1 is SGHVS and CDR2 is FNYEAQ in the germline V gene. Trimming pared 5 bases from V and 4 bases from J, leaving 14 bases between. For the CDR3, the DNA is TGTGCCAGCAGCCCCACGGGGGCGAGCACCGGGGAGCTGTTTTTT. Translated: CASSPTGASTGELFF.

This chain connects TRBV9 to TRBJ1-1, with 10 bases lining up with TRBD1. The ends lost 3 bases at V and 4 bases at J; junction bases unmatched: 21. Germline CDR1 is SGDLS and CDR2 is YYNGEE. This CDR3 contains 20 residues. CDR3 bases: TGTGCCAGCAGCGCGAAGCCCAGACAGGGGGCGGGTTTCGTTACCACTGAAGCTTTCTTT. Translated, it gives CASSAKPRQGAGFVTTEAFF.

The chain employs TRBV27 and TRBJ2-2, with TRBD1 identical over 8 bases. The CDR3 sequence is 14 residues long. The V and J ends lost 3 bases and 8 bases, in that order; junction bases with no gene match: 5. The germline V gene has CDR1 MNHEY and CDR2 SMNVEV (reference sequence). The CDR3 DNA reads as TGTGCCAGCAGTTTCCCAGGGGGCGTGGGGGAGCTGTTTTTT. It is translated as CASSFPGGVGELFF.

DNA for the CDR3: TGTGCCAGCAGCTTAGACAGGGGCCACGAGCAGTACTTC. This gives the protein CASSLDRGHEQYF. V and J are TRBV5-4 and TRBJ2-7; 8 bases align to TRBD1. Germline lookup yields CDR1 SGHNT and CDR2 YYREEE (reference sequence). The CDR3 extends over 13 amino acids. The trim removed 2 bases at V and 5 bases at J, leaving 3 bases unmatched.

The chain combines TRBV5-1 with TRBJ2-7, with 7 bases matching TRBD1. After removal of 4 bases from V and 6 bases from J, the junction contained 10 bases not matched to a gene. There are 14 residues in the CDR3. The germline V gene encodes CDR1 SGHRS and CDR2 YFSETQ. For the CDR3, the DNA is TGCGCCAGCAGCCGCGGACAGGAGCTGAGCGAGCAGTACTTC. Translated, it gives CASSRGQELSEQYF.